This TCR beta chain derives from a study of shared clonotypes between healthy human individuals. Sequenced by immunoSEQ multiplex PCR; TCRdb stores in-frame clones only, minus some. The table shows about 2.2 million clones, with about 94% occurring only once. The V segment lost 2 bases and the J segment 7 bases; nucleotides outside the gene matches: 9. From germline, CDR1 is MNHEY and CDR2 SVGAGI. CDR3 size: 16 residues. In the naive CD8 group, cells lacked CD45RO and were positively selected for CCR7, so terminally differentiated effector memory CD45RA+ cells were left out. The chain is built from TRBV6-5 and TRBJ2-1, with 9 positions matching TRBD2. The TCR originated in a man in his late teens or twenties in good health. Some clones in this sample may be carry-over from other donors' samples. Specimen: naive CD8+ T cells from PBMCs. In DNA, the CDR3 is TGTGCCAGCAGTTACCGGCTAGCGGGGCCGGGGAATGAGCAGTTCTTC. Residues: CASSYRLAGPGNEQFF.